Below are 18 T cell receptor beta chains sequenced from a single sample in a study of early T cells in non-severe SARS-CoV-2 infection. TCRdb ran MiXCR on the 5' RACE reads and lists one entry per CDR3 protein. The top ten clones hold around 9.6% of a sample with 50,000 to 60,000 distinct CDR3 sequences, roughly 12% of them seen once. The specimen was whole blood. These receptors all stem from an adult who was a healthcare worker with PCR-confirmed SARS-CoV-2 infection or an uninfected control (not recorded which).

This clonotype was counted ten times or more. The gene calls are TRBV2 and TRBJ2-1, with D possibly being TRBD2 (6 bases). The V and J ends lost 8 bases and 0 bases respectively, with 17 bases between them. This CDR3 spans 16 amino acids. Germline values: CDR1 SNHLY, CDR2 FYNNEI. CDR3 coding DNA: TGTGCCAGCGCCCGTCGGGGGAGGAGCTCCTACAATGAGCAGTTCTTC. This sequence encodes CASARRGRSSYNEQFF. The full variable domain, rest sourced from reference TRBV2 and TRBJ2-1, is EPEVTQTPSHQVTQMGQEVILRCVPISNHLYFYWYRQILGQKVEFLVSFYNNEISEKSEIFDDQFSVERPDGSNFTLKIRSTKLEDSAMYFCASARRGRSSYNEQFFGPGTRLTVL.

DNA for the CDR3: TGCAGTGCCCCGGGACAGGGGATAAGATACGAGCAGTACTTC. Amino acid sequence: CSAPGQGIRYEQYF. V is TRBV20-1 and J is TRBJ2-7; 10 bases match TRBD1. Germline loops: CDR1 DFQATT, CDR2 SNEGSKA (reference sequence). The CDR3 runs to 14 residues. The trim removed 6 bases at V and 4 bases at J, leaving 9 bases unmatched.

By proportion, this clonotype is medium-sized. This chain links TRBV28 with TRBJ1-2; 11 nucleotides line up with TRBD1. V trimming: 4 bases; J trimming: 6 bases; junction bases outside the gene matches: 1. This CDR3 is built from 13 residues. In germline, CDR1 is MDHEN, CDR2 SYDVKM. The CDR3 sequence: CASSSDRGHGYTF. The CDR3, as DNA: TGTGCCAGCAGTTCGGACAGGGGGCATGGCTACACCTTC.

At least ten counts were recorded for this clonotype. This chain joins TRBV28 and TRBJ2-2; 7 positions agree with TRBD1. CDR1 is MDHEN and CDR2 is SYDVKM in the germline V gene. The V gene end was trimmed by 8 bases and the J gene end by 4 bases; junction bases not matched to a gene: 4. This CDR3 region has 13 residues. The DNA of the CDR3 is TGTGCCAGCTTAACAGGGGTCACCGGGGAGCTGTTTTTT. Translating it yields CASLTGVTGELFF.

The chain joins TRBV25-1 to TRBJ2-3, with 7 bases that match TRBD1. The J segment lost 4 bases and the V segment lost 8 bases, leaving 15 bases of the junction unmatched. CDR3 length: 16 residues. The V gene's germline CDR1 is MGHDK and CDR2 SYGVNS. The CDR3 loop is CASEPGTARGADTQYF. Here the CDR3 DNA reads TGTGCCAGCGAACCCGGGACAGCCCGGGGCGCAGATACGCAGTATTTT.

This chain joins TRBV7-6 and TRBJ2-3, with D possibly TRBD1 on 5 matching bases. The germline gives CDR1 SGHVS, CDR2 FNYEAQ. V was shortened by 5 bases and J by 4 bases, with 19 bases between the two germline ends. There are 16 residues in the CDR3. CDR3: CASSPHRGPAADTQYF. The CDR3, as DNA: TGTGCCAGCAGCCCCCATAGGGGCCCCGCCGCAGATACGCAGTATTTT.

This clonotype has only a few counts. The chain links TRBV12-3 or TRBV12-4 to TRBJ1-1, with 8 bases aligning to TRBD1. Trimming removed 0 bases from V and 4 bases from J; junction bases left unmatched: 4. This CDR3 spans 15 amino acids. CDR3: CASSLALTGGTEAFF. The CDR3 DNA sequence: TGTGCCAGCAGTTTAGCGTTAACAGGGGGCACTGAAGCTTTCTTT.

The chain carries TRBV28 and TRBJ2-7; the D gene is possibly TRBD2 (7 bases). Germline assignment: CDR1 MDHEN and CDR2 SYDVKM. The CDR3 consists of 17 residues. V lost 2 bases to trimming and J lost 3 bases, with 20 bases between them. The CDR3 is CASSLTRSGGRDYEQYF. DNA for the CDR3: TGTGCCAGCAGTTTAACTCGGTCGGGGGGCAGGGACTACGAGCAGTACTTC.

The chain has TRBV5-1 and TRBJ2-7, with D unresolved. The V gene lost 0 bases and the J gene lost 5 bases, with 18 bases spanning the gap. Germline values: CDR1 SGHRS, CDR2 YFSETQ. The CDR3 spans 16 residues. The CDR3 spells CASSLGEARIVNEQYF. The CDR3 DNA sequence: TGCGCCAGCAGCTTGGGAGAAGCCCGGATCGTCAACGAGCAGTACTTC.

This clonotype appeared a few times. This sequence joins TRBV12-3 or TRBV12-4 and TRBJ2-7; TRBD1 agrees at 9 bases. Losses at the gene ends were 5 bases for V and 0 bases for J; bases not matched to a gene: 8. CDR3 length: 16 residues. The CDR3 loop reads CASSPGQGRSSYEQYF. CDR3 in DNA: TGTGCCAGCAGTCCCGGACAGGGGCGAAGCTCCTACGAGCAGTACTTC.

CDR3 in amino acids: CASQTGGGYEQYF. The CDR3, as DNA: TGTGCCAGCCAGACAGGGGGCGGCTACGAGCAGTACTTC. The rearrangement links TRBV28 to TRBJ2-7, with 10 bases matching TRBD1. Germline CDR1 MDHEN, CDR2 SYDVKM. Trimming cost V 8 bases and J 3 bases; bases outside gene matches: 4. The CDR3 extends over 13 amino acids. Filled out from reference TRBV28 and TRBJ2-7, the complete variable domain reads DVKVTQSSRYLVKRTGEKVFLECVQDMDHENMFWYRQDPGLGLRLIYFSYDVKMKEKGDIPEGYSVSREKKERFSLILESASTNQTSMYLCASQTGGGYEQYFGPGTRLTVT.

This clonotype turned up a few times. The rearrangement joins TRBV21-1 to TRBJ1-4; the table's D call, TRBD1, has no DNA check behind it. TRBV21-1 is flagged as a pseudogene. CDR3 length: 17 residues. The CDR3 bases are TGTGCCAGCAGCAAAGCTGGACAGGGGGAATTAGGAGAAAAACTGTTTTTT. Protein product: CASSKAGQGELGEKLFF.

In its sample, this clonotype was seen a few times. CDR3 nucleotides: TGTGCCAGCAGCCAAGAGGGCAGTCTAGGCTACACCTTC. This encodes CASSQEGSLGYTF. The chain couples TRBV4-2 to TRBJ1-2; no definite D call. There are 13 residues in the CDR3. Germline CDR1 reads LGHNA; CDR2 reads YNFKEQ. The V end lost 0 bases, the J end lost 8 bases, and 10 bases lay between the germline ends.

This clonotype was recorded at least ten times. Sequence at one end of the junction differs from germline and may be a read error. V usage is TRBV6-5 and J usage is TRBJ2-3, with 9 nucleotides matching TRBD2. CDR1 is MNHEY and CDR2 is SVGAGI in the germline V gene. This CDR3 has 14 amino acids. This CDR3 reads CATRPGTSRDTQYF. Written as DNA, the CDR3 is TGTGCCACTCGGCCCGGGACTAGCAGAGATACGCAGTATTTT.

A few counts support this clonotype. This chain joins TRBV2 and TRBJ2-2; maybe TRBD2 (5 bases). V lost 4 bases to trimming and J lost 0 bases, with 12 bases between them. Germline V gene sequence: CDR1 SNHLY, CDR2 FYNNEI. The CDR3 covers 16 residues. The CDR3 nucleotides are TGTGCCAGCAGTGTACAAGGGAGTTCGAACACCGGGGAGCTGTTTTTT. It translates to CASSVQGSSNTGELFF.

This clonotype has ten or more counts. The genes are TRBV28 and TRBJ2-3; the D gene is possibly TRBD1 (6 bases). CDR3 length: 16 residues. V was shortened by 10 bases and J by 3 bases, with 23 bases between the two germline ends. CDR1 is MDHEN, CDR2 SYDVKM, per germline. This chain's CDR3 is CATELSGAHGTDTQYF. Written as DNA, the CDR3 is TGTGCCACCGAGTTATCAGGGGCTCATGGTACAGATACGCAGTATTTT.

This clonotype was seen a few times. The chain links TRBV11-2 to TRBJ2-3; D call uncertain. Per germline, CDR1 SGHAT and CDR2 FQNNGV. The CDR3 length is 11 residues. The V end lost 6 bases, the J end lost 2 bases, and 3 bases lay between the germline ends. The CDR3 region is CASRNTDTQYF. CDR3 in DNA: TGTGCCAGCAGGAACACAGATACGCAGTATTTT.

In this sample, this clonotype turned up a few times. This rearrangement joins TRBV6-4 to TRBJ2-2; 8 bases agree with TRBD1. Trimming at V came to 3 bases and at J to 4 bases, leaving 4 bases not matched to a gene. CDR1 MRHNA and CDR2 SNTAGT come from the germline V gene. The CDR3 consists of 15 residues. DNA for the CDR3: TGTGCCAGCAGTGATTCCACAGGGGGCACCGGGGAGCTGTTTTTT. Amino acids: CASSDSTGGTGELFF.